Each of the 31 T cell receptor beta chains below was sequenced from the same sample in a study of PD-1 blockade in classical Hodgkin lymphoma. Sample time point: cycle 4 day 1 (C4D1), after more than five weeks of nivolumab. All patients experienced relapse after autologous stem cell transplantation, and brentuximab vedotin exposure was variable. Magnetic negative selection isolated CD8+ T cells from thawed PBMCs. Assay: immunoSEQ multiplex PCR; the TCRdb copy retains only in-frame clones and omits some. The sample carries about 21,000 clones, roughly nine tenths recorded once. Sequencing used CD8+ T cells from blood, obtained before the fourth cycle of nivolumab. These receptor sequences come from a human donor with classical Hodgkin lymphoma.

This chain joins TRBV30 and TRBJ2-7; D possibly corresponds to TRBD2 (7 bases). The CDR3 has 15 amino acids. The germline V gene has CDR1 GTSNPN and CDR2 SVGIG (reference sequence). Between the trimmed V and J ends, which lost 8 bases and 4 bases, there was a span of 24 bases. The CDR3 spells CALLGGAPVRYEQYF. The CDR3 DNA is TGTGCCCTATTAGGGGGGGCCCCCGTGAGGTACGAGCAGTACTTC.

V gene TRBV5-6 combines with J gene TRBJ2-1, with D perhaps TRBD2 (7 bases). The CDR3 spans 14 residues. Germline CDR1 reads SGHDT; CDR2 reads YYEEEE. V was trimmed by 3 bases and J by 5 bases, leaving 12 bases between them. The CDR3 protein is CASSWGGTHNEQFF. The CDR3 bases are TGTGCCAGCAGCTGGGGAGGGACACACAATGAGCAGTTCTTC.

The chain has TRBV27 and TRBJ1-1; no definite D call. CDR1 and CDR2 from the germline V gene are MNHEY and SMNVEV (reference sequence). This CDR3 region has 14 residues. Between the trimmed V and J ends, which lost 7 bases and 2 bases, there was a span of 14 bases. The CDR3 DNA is TGTGCCAGCAAGGGCCCAGGAGTAAACACTGAAGCTTTCTTT. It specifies CASKGPGVNTEAFF.

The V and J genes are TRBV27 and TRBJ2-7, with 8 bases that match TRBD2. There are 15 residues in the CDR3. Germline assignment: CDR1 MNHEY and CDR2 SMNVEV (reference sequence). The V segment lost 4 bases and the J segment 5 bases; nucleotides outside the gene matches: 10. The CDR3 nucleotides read TGTGCCAGCAGTTCTGCCGGGACTAGAGGCCACGAGCAGTACTTC. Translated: CASSSAGTRGHEQYF.

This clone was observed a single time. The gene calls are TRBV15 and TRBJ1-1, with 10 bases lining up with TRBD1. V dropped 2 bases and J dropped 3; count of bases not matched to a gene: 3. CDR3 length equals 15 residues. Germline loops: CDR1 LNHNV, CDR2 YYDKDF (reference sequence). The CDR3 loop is CATSRIGTGDTEAFF. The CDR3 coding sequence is TGTGCCACCAGCAGAATCGGGACAGGGGACACTGAAGCTTTCTTT.

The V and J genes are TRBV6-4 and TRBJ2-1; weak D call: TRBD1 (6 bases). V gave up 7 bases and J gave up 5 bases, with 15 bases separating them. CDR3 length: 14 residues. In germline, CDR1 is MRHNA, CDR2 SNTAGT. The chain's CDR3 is CASIGQRPHNEQFF. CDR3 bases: TGTGCCAGCATCGGACAGCGCCCCCACAATGAGCAGTTCTTC.

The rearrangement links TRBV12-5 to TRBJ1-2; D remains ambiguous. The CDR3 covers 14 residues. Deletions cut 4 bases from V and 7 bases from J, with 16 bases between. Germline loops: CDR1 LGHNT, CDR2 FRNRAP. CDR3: CASGSPSQGFGYTF. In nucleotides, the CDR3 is TGTGCTAGTGGTTCCCCATCTCAAGGGTTTGGCTACACCTTC.

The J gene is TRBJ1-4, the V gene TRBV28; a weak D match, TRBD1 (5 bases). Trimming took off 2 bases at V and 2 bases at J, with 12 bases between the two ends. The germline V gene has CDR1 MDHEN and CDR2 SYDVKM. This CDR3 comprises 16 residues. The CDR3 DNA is TGTGCCAGCAGTTTAACTTTAGGGGAGACTAATGAAAAACTGTTTTTT. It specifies CASSLTLGETNEKLFF.

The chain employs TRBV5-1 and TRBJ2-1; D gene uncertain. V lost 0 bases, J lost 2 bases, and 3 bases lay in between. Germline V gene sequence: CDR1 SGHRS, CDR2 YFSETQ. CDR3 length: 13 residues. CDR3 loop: CASSLEPYNEQFF. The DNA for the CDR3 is TGCGCCAGCAGCTTGGAACCCTACAATGAGCAGTTCTTC.

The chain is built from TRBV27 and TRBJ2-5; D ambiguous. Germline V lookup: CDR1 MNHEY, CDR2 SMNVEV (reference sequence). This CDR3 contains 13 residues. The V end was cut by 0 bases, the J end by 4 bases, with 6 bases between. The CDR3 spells CASSLSARETQYF. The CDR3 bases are TGTGCCAGCAGTTTATCGGCACGAGAGACCCAGTACTTC.

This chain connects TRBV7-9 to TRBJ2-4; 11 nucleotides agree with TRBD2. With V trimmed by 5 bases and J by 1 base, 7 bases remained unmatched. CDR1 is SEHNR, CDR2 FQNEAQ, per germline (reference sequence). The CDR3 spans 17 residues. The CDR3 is CASSHILAGVAKNIQYF. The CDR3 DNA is TGTGCCAGCAGCCACATACTAGCGGGAGTTGCCAAAAACATTCAGTACTTC.

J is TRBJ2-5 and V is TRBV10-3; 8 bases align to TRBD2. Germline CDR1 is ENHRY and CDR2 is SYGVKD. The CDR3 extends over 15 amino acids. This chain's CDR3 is CATDPGGLGEETQYF. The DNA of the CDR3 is TGTGCTACGGATCCGGGAGGGCTGGGGGAAGAGACCCAGTACTTC.

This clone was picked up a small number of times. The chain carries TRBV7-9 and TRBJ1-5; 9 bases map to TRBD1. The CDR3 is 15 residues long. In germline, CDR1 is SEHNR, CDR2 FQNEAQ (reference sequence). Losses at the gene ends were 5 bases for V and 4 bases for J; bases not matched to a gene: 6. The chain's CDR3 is CASSTSGTGNQPQHF. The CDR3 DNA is TGTGCCAGCAGCACTTCCGGGACAGGGAATCAGCCCCAGCATTTT.

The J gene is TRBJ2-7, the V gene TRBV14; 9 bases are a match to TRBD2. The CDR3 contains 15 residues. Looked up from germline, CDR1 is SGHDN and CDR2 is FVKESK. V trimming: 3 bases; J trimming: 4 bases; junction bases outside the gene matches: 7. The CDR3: CASSQPREGRYEQYF. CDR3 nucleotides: TGTGCCAGCAGCCAGCCGCGGGAGGGCCGTTACGAGCAGTACTTC.

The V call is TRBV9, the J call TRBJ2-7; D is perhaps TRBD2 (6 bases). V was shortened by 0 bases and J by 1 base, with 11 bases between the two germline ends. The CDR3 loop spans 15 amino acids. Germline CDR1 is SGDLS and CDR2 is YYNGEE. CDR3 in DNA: TGTGCCAGCAGCGTAGCTACGGGGACTTCCTACGAGCAGTACTTC. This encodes CASSVATGTSYEQYF.

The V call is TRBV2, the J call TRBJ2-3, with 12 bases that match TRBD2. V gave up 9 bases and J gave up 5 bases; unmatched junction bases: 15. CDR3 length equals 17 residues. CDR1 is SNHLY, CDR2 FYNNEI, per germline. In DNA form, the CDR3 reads TGTGCCAGTTATCGCTGGGTTCCTAGCGGGAGGGGAGATACGCAGTATTTT. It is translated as CASYRWVPSGRGDTQYF.

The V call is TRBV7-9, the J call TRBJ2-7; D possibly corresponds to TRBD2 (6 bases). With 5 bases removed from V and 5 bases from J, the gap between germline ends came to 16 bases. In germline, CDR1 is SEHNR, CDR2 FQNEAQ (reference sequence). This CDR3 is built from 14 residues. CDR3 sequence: CASSPRLGMNEQYF. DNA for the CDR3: TGTGCCAGCAGCCCCCGACTAGGAATGAACGAGCAGTACTTC.

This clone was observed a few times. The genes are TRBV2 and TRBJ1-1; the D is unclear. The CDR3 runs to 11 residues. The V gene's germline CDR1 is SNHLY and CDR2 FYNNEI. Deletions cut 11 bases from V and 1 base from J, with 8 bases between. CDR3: CAGLSNTEAFF. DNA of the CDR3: TGTGCCGGCCTTTCGAACACTGAAGCTTTCTTT.

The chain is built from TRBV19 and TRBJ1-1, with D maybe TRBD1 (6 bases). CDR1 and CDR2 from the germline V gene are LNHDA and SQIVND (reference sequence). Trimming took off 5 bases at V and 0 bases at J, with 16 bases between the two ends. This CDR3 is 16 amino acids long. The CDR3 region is CASSPRQGRMNTEAFF. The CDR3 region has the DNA TGTGCCAGTAGTCCCCGGCAGGGGAGGATGAACACTGAAGCTTTCTTT.

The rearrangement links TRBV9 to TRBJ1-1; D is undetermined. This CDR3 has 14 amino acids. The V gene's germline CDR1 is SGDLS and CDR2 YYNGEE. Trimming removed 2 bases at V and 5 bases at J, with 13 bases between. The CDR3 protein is CASSVAGPNTEAFF. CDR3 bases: TGTGCCAGCAGCGTCGCAGGCCCAAATACTGAAGCTTTCTTT.

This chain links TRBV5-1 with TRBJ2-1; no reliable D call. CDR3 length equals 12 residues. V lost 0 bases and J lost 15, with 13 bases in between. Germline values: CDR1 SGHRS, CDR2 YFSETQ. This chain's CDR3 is CASSLGNAVRFF. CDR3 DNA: TGCGCCAGCAGCTTGGGAAATGCGGTGAGGTTCTTC.

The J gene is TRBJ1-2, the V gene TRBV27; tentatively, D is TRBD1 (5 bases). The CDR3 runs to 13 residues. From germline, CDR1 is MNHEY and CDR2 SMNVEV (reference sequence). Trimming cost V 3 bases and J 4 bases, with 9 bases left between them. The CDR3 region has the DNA TGTGCCAGCAGTTTCCGGGGGAGCTATGGCTACACCTTC. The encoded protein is CASSFRGSYGYTF.

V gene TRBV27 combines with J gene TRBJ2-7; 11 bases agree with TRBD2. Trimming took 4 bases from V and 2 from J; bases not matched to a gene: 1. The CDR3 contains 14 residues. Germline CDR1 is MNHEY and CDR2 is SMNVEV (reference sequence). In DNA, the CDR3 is TGTGCCAGCAGTTCTAGCGGGAGGACCTACGAGCAGTACTTC. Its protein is CASSSSGRTYEQYF.

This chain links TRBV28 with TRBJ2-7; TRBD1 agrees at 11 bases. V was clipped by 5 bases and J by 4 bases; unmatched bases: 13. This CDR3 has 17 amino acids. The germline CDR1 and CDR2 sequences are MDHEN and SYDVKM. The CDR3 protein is CASSHLNLGQGAYEQYF. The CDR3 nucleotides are TGTGCCAGCAGTCACCTTAATCTCGGACAGGGGGCTTACGAGCAGTACTTC. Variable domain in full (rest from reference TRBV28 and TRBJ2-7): DVKVTQSSRYLVKRTGEKVFLECVQDMDHENMFWYRQDPGLGLRLIYFSYDVKMKEKGDIPEGYSVSREKKERFSLILESASTNQTSMYLCASSHLNLGQGAYEQYFGPGTRLTVT.

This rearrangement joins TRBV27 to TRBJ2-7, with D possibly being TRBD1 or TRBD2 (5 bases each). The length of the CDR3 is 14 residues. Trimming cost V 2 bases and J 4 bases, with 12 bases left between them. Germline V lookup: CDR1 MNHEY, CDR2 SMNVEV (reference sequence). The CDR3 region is CASSLGGYQYEQYF. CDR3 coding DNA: TGTGCCAGCAGTTTAGGGGGTTACCAATACGAGCAGTACTTC.

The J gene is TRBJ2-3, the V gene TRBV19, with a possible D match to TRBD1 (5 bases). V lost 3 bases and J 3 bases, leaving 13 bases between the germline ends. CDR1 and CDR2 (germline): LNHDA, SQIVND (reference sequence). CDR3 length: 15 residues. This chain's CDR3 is CASSIAGIPTDTQYF. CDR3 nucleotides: TGTGCCAGTAGTATCGCAGGGATCCCAACAGATACGCAGTATTTT.

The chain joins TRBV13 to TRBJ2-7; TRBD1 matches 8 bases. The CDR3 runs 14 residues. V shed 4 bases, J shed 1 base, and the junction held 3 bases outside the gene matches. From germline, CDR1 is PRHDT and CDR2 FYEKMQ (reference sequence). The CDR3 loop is CASSSWTGSYEQYF. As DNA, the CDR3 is TGTGCCAGCAGCTCCTGGACAGGGTCCTACGAGCAGTACTTC.

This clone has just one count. The CDR3 here is CASSSSGSGAGELFF. In DNA form, the CDR3 reads TGTGCCAGCAGTTCTAGCGGGAGCGGGGCCGGGGAGCTGTTTTTT. V and J are TRBV27 and TRBJ2-2; 10 bases are a match to TRBD2. The germline V gene has CDR1 MNHEY and CDR2 SMNVEV (reference sequence). The CDR3 has 15 amino acids. Trimming at V came to 4 bases and at J to 6 bases, leaving 5 bases not matched to a gene.

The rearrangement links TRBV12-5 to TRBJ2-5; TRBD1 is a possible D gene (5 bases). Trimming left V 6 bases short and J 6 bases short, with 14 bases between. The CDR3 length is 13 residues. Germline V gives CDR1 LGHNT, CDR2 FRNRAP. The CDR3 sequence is CASGLSQVQTQYF. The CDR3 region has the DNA TGTGCTAGTGGCCTGTCACAGGTACAGACCCAGTACTTC.

The CDR3 DNA reads TGTGCCACACACAGTTCCTCCTACAATGAGCAGTTCTTC. Amino acid sequence: CATHSSSYNEQFF. This sequence joins TRBV27 and TRBJ2-1; D ambiguous. Trimming pared 10 bases from V and 0 bases from J, leaving 10 bases between. The CDR3 contains 13 residues. The germline gives CDR1 MNHEY, CDR2 SMNVEV (reference sequence).

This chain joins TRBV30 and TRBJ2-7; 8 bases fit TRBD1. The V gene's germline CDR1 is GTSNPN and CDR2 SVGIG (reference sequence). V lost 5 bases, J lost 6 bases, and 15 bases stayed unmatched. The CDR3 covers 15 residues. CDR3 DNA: TGTGCCTGGTTTAAACCGGGGACAGGTTGGCGCGAGCAGTACTTC. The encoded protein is CAWFKPGTGWREQYF.